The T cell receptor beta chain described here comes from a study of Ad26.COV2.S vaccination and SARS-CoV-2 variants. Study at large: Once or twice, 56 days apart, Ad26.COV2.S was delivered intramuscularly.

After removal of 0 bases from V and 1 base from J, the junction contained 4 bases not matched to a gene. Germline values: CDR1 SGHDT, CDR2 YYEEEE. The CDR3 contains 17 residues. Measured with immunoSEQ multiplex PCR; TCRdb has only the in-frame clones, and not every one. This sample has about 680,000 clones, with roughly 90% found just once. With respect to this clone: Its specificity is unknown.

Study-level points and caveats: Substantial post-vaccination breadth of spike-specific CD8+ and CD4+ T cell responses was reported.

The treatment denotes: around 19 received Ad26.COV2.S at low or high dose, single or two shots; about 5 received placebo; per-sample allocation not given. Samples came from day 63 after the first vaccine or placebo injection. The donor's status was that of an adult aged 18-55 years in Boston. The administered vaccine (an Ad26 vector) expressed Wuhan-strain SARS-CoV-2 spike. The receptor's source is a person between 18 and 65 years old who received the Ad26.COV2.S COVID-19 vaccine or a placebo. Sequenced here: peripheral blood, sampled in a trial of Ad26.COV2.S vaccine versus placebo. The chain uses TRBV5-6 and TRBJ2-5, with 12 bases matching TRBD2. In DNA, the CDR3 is TGTGCCAGCAGCTTGGGTGGACTAGCGGGGATCCAAGAGACCCAGTACTTC. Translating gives CASSLGGLAGIQETQYF.